This is a list of T cell receptor beta chains from one sample in a study of CD8+ T cells in alopecia areata. The method was immunoSEQ multiplex PCR; TCRdb's version includes in-frame clones alone and lacks a portion of them. Here the sample spans about 210,000 clones, about 57% being singletons. The starting material was CD4+ T cells sorted from blood, obtained at week 4, from a patient treated with tofacitinib. The receptor source for this set is a human donor with alopecia areata. Each CDR3 is given without its conserved first and last residue. A D gene is named only where the DNA matches it firmly. Clone sizes are given selectively: once, few, many, or a class where the clone is expanded.

D,size,J,V,CDR3
TRBD1,few,TRBJ2-7,TRBV18,ASSSDREDEQY
-,few,TRBJ1-1,TRBV10-2,ASSEWANTEAF
-,-,TRBJ2-6,TRBV29-1,SVTDSSSGANVLT
-,-,TRBJ2-1,TRBV6-6,ASTDSSGLTNNEQF
TRBD1,-,TRBJ2-5,TRBV9,ASSSRTGQVTQY
TRBD1,few,TRBJ2-7,TRBV11-2,ASSPLGQGPYEQY
-,-,TRBJ1-4,TRBV30,AWRRPTNEKLF
TRBD2,-,TRBJ2-1,TRBV30,AWSAGLAGGPHEQF
TRBD1,-,TRBJ2-1,TRBV4-3,ASSQAPTGTGRFKENEQF
TRBD2,-,TRBJ2-5,TRBV5-6,ASSLIAGGHLGETQY
-,-,TRBJ2-1,TRBV5-1,ASRDRTTGGEF
TRBD1,-,TRBJ1-1,TRBV29-1,SVKGQGNTEAF
-,few,TRBJ1-5,TRBV5-6,ASSLGSGASNQPQH
-,-,TRBJ2-5,TRBV29-1,SVGYRLQETQY
-,few,TRBJ1-1,TRBV23-1,ASSQSLGGRLNTEAF
-,-,TRBJ2-5,TRBV29-1,SVESETQY
TRBD2,few,TRBJ2-4,TRBV5-1,ASSLRGLAGDIQY
TRBD2,-,TRBJ2-1,TRBV19,ASSPSSGGPYNEQF
-,-,TRBJ2-1,TRBV30,AWSGVGYNEQF
-,few,TRBJ1-1,TRBV6-1,ASSDGWMNTEAF
TRBD1,-,TRBJ2-7,TRBV29-1,SVDGAGGYEQY
-,-,TRBJ1-4,TRBV29-1,SVYPGADEKLF
TRBD2,-,TRBJ2-3,TRBV7-2,ASSLVLAGGDTQY
-,-,TRBJ2-3,TRBV23-1,ASSQREDRQTDTQY
-,-,TRBJ2-3,TRBV5-1,ASSPPTGTTDGDTQY
-,-,TRBJ2-3,TRBV30,AWSLPPQDTQY
-,-,TRBJ2-3,TRBV10-2,ASSDLRGATVTQY
TRBD2,-,TRBJ2-5,TRBV29-1,SGSGGHQETQY
-,-,TRBJ2-6,TRBV9,ASSVVPLGANVLT
-,once,TRBJ1-6,TRBV5-6,ASSLGVGSSYNSPLH
-,-,TRBJ2-1,TRBV6-5,ASSLLGQF
TRBD1,-,TRBJ1-2,TRBV5-1,ASSLDPGGYGYT
-,-,TRBJ2-5,TRBV5-5,ASSFVPQETQY
TRBD2,-,TRBJ2-7,TRBV13,ASSAVAGEQY
TRBD1,-,TRBJ1-4,TRBV18,ASSPGRQGDVNGKLF
-,-,TRBJ2-6,TRBV5-1,ASSLVGSGANVLT
TRBD1,once,TRBJ1-2,TRBV11-2,ASSPDRVYGYT
TRBD1,few,TRBJ1-2,TRBV29-1,SVSGTGQVNGYT
-,-,TRBJ1-4,TRBV7-2,ASSLVVGEKLF
-,few,TRBJ2-1,TRBV29-1,SVLTSLQF
-,few,TRBJ1-5,TRBV19,ASSIGAVNQPQH
-,-,TRBJ1-5,TRBV25-1,ASSDSLNQPQH
-,-,TRBJ1-6,TRBV5-1,ASSSTENSPLH
-,-,TRBJ1-1,TRBV5-1,ASSLEATGTEAF
TRBD1,-,TRBJ2-7,TRBV4-3,ASSQGTGVSSYEQY
-,few,TRBJ1-6,TRBV5-1,ASSNSENSPLH
-,few,TRBJ2-7,TRBV7-2,ASSLTFGSTTGPH
-,few,TRBJ2-2,TRBV14,ASSQGVLRLF
-,few,TRBJ1-1,TRBV30,AWSDGTHSEAF
-,few,TRBJ2-6,TRBV18,ASSSRGNRAGANVLT
-,-,TRBJ1-1,TRBV29-1,SVVITEAF
TRBD2,-,TRBJ2-7,TRBV4-2,ASSQPGLDVYEQY
-,-,TRBJ2-7,TRBV5-1,ASSLGLISYEQY
-,-,TRBJ1-5,TRBV4-3,ASSQDVSNQPQH
-,-,TRBJ1-4,TRBV15,ATGRGEKLF
TRBD2,-,TRBJ2-2,TRBV23-1,ASSPTGGTGELF
-,few,TRBJ2-5,TRBV2,ASSSEGLETQY